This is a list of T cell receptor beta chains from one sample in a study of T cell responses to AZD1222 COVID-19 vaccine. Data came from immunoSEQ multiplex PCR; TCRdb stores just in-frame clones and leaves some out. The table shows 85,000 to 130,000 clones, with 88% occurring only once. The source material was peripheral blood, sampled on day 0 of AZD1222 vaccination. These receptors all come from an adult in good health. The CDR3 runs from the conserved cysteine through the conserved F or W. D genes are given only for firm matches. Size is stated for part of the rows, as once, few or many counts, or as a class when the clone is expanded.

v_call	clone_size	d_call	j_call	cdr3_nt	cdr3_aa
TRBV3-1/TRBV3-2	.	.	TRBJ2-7	TGTGCCAGCAGCCCACCGGGACACTTCTCCTACGAGCAGTACTTC	CASSPPGHFSYEQYF
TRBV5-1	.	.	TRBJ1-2	TGCGCCAGCAGCTTGGTTCTGGATTATGGCTACACCTTC	CASSLVLDYGYTF
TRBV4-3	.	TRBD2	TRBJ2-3	TGCGCCAGCAGCCAAGGAAGGGTATTTTTAGCGGGAACTAGCACAGATACGCAGTATTTT	CASSQGRVFLAGTSTDTQYF
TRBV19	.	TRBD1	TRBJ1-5	TGTGCCAGTACCCACGGACAGGGGGCATATCAGCCCCAGCATTTT	CASTHGQGAYQPQHF
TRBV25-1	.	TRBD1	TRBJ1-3	TGTGCCAGCAGTGGGGGGACAGTCGGGCGCTCTGGAAACACCATATATTTT	CASSGGTVGRSGNTIYF
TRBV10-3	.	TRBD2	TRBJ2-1	TGTGCCATCAGTGAGTCGAAAGGGACTAGCGGGATTGGGAATGAGCAGTTCTTC	CAISESKGTSGIGNEQFF
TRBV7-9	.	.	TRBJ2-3	TGTGCCAGCAGCTTAGCGCGAGATACGCAGTATTTT	CASSLARDTQYF
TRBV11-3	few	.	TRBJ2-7	TGTGCCAGCAGCTTAGAGAGTCCAGAAGAGAAAGGCGAGCAGTACTTC	CASSLESPEEKGEQYF
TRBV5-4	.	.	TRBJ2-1	TGTGCCAGCAGCTTGACAGGGGGCGCAAGAAGCGGGAGGAATGAGCAGTTCTTC	CASSLTGGARSGRNEQFF
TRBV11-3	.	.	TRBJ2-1	TGTGCCAGCAGCCCCAGGGTCCCGAATGAGCAGTTCTTC	CASSPRVPNEQFF
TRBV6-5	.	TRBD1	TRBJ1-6	TGTGCCAGCAGCTCCACAGGGGGTTTTTCACCCCTCCACTTT	CASSSTGGFSPLHF
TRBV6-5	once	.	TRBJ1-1	TGTGCCAGCAGTTACTTTATGAACACTGAAGCTTTCTTT	CASSYFMNTEAFF
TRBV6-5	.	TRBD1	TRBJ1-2	TGTGCCAGCACCCCACAGGGGAACTATGGCTACACCTTC	CASTPQGNYGYTF
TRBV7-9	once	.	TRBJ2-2	TGTGCCAGCAGCTTAGGAGGGAGCCACACCGGGGAGCTGTTTTTT	CASSLGGSHTGELFF
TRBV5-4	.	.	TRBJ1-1	TGTGCCAGCAGCCCCCGGGCCGAATTGAACACTGAAGCTTTCTTT	CASSPRAELNTEAFF
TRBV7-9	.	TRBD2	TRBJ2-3	TGTGCCAGCAGCTTAGAACTAGCGGCCACAGATACGCAGTATTTT	CASSLELAATDTQYF
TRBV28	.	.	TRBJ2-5	TGTGCCAGCAGTCGCTTATTCTATGCGGGCCCACAAGAGACCCAGTACTTC	CASSRLFYAGPQETQYF
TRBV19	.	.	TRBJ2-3	TGTGCCAGTAGTATCGGAGGGAGTTCCGGGGATACGCAGTATTTT	CASSIGGSSGDTQYF
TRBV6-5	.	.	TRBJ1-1	TGTGCCAGCAAATATGCCTACCGAAACACTGAAGCTTTCTTT	CASKYAYRNTEAFF
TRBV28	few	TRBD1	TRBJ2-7	TGTGCCAGCAGTCCCACCGGGACAGGGTCTTACGAGCAGTACTTC	CASSPTGTGSYEQYF
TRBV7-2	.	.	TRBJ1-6	TGTGCCAGCAGCTTAGAAGTAGGGGGTACATCACCCCTCCACTTT	CASSLEVGGTSPLHF
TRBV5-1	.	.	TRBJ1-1	TGCGCCAGCAGTTTCAGGGACACTGAAGCTTTCTTT	CASSFRDTEAFF
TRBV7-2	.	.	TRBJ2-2	TGTGCCAGCAGCTTGAAGGGGCGGTACACCGGGGAGCTGTTTTTT	CASSLKGRYTGELFF
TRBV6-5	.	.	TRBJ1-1	TGTGCCAGCGAACTAGTGGGTACTGAAGCTTTCTTT	CASELVGTEAFF
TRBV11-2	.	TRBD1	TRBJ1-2	TGTGCCAGCAGACTTCCGGGACAGGACTATGGCTACACCTTC	CASRLPGQDYGYTF
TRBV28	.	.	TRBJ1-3	TGTGCCAGCCGGTCCCCTCTAGGGGGGGCCTCGTCCTCTGGAAACACCATATATTTT	CASRSPLGGASSSGNTIYF
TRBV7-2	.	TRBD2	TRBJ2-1	TGTGCCAGCAGCCCCGGACTAGCGGGGGGGATCTATGAGCAGTTCTTC	CASSPGLAGGIYEQFF
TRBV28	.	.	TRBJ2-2	TGTGCCAGCAGTTCCCCGGGGGCCGCGAACACCGGGGAGCTGTTTTTT	CASSSPGAANTGELFF
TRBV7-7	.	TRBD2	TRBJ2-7	TGTGCTAGCAGCGTAGAGCGGGGCCGAAGCTACGAGCAGTACTTC	CASSVERGRSYEQYF
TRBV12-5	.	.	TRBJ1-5	TGTGCTAGTGGTTTGGTACCCGCAGTGGGTAATGGTAGTAGCAATCAGCCCCAGCATTTT	CASGLVPAVGNGSSNQPQHF
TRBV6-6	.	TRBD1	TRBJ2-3	TGTGCCAGCCTCTTTGAGGGGGCGCAAACAGATACGCAGTATTTT	CASLFEGAQTDTQYF
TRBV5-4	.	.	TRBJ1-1	TGTGCCAGCAGCCAGCCGCGGACGGGGAACACTGAAGCTTTCTTT	CASSQPRTGNTEAFF
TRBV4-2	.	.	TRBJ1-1	TGTGCCAGCAGCCAAGAGGGGATGGGTGAAGCTTTCTTT	CASSQEGMGEAFF
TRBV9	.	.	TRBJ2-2	TGTGCCAGCAGCGTAGCTACGGAACAGCAAAACACCGGGGAGCTGTTTTTT	CASSVATEQQNTGELFF
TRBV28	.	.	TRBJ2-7	TGTGCCAGCAGGGGTACCGTAACCTACGAGCAGTACTTC	CASRGTVTYEQYF
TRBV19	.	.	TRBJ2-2	TGTGCCAGTAACATCTGGCCCGGGGACACCGGGGAGCTGTTTTTT	CASNIWPGDTGELFF
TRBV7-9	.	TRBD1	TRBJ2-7	TGTGCCAGCAGTCAATGGACAGGCATCGTCGAGCAGTACTTC	CASSQWTGIVEQYF
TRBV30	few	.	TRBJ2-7	TGTGCCTGGACGGACAGCAATCTCTACGAGCAGTACTTC	CAWTDSNLYEQYF
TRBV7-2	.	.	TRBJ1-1	TGTGCCAGCAGCTTAGAGTATGTCAGGGAAGCTTTCTTT	CASSLEYVREAFF
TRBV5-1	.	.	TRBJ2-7	TGCGCCAGCAGCTTCAACACCCCCAAAGAGCAGTACTTC	CASSFNTPKEQYF
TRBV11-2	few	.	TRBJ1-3	TGTGCCAGCAGCCCTCGACGACAATCTGGAAACACCATATATTTT	CASSPRRQSGNTIYF
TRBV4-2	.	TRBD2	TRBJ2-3	TGTGCCAGCAGCCAACTAGGGACTAGCGCTAGAGATACGCAGTATTTT	CASSQLGTSARDTQYF
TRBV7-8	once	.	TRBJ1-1	TGTGCCAGCAGCTTGGATATGGGGGTGACTGAAGCTTTCTTT	CASSLDMGVTEAFF
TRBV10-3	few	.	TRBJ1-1	TGTGCCATCAGTGAGAGGTCCTCCACTGAAGCTTTCTTT	CAISERSSTEAFF